This TCR beta chain was captured by sequencing in a study of cytomegalovirus exposure and HLA in healthy donors. Assay: immunoSEQ multiplex PCR; the TCRdb copy retains only in-frame clones and omits some. The sample holds 98,000 or so clones, around 95% seen once. This CDR3 has 17 residues. Germline loops: CDR1 LGHNA, CDR2 YNFKEQ. With 1 base removed from V and 0 bases from J, the gap between germline ends came to 15 bases. This clonotype was sampled from a woman younger than 35 in good health and CMV-seronegative. The J gene is TRBJ1-2, the V gene TRBV4-2, with TRBD1 as a possible D gene (6 bases). Sequencing was done on a sample of PBMCs. The CDR3 sequence: CASSQARGLGPNYGYTF. In nucleotides, the CDR3 is TGTGCCAGCAGCCAAGCCAGGGGTTTGGGTCCTAACTATGGCTACACCTTC.